These 31 T cell receptor beta chains share one sample of origin, sequenced in a study of T cells in Graves' hyperthyroidism and ophthalmopathy (dated by TCRdb to the late 2010s). Library preparation employed multiplex PCR. The instrument was an Illumina HiSeq 2000. The TCR beta CDR3 regions were amplified from the RNA transcripts. For the first round of RT-PCR on the TCR CDR3, the HTBI primer set was used together with the Qiagen OneStep RT-PCR kit. TCRdb reran the public reads through fastp at Q25 and MiXCR, keeping productive beta chains. Here each entry gathers all rows of one CDR3 protein and keeps the most common genes and DNA. This sample gives under 70,000 distinct CDR3 sequences in total; approximately 50% of them show up just once. Of the sample, approximately 3.5% falls within the top ten clones. The sample was blood. The receptor source for this set is a woman aged 55-69 years with Graves' ophthalmopathy.

The V gene is TRBV5-1, the J gene TRBJ1-2; 9 bases are a match to TRBD1. CDR3 length: 12 residues. The ends lost 4 bases at V and 8 bases at J; junction bases unmatched: 3. The germline CDR1 and CDR2 sequences are SGHRS and YFSETQ. The CDR3 loop reads CASSTTGGGYTF. CDR3 DNA: TGCGCCAGCAGCACGACAGGGGGAGGCTACACCTTC.

Turning to this clonotype: The junction and the germline gene differ at one end; a read error may be behind it. V is TRBV12-3 or TRBV12-4 and J is TRBJ2-7, with TRBD1 matching 11 bases. The CDR3 covers 15 residues. As DNA, the CDR3 is TGTGCCAGCCCAATAGGGACAGGGGGTCCCGGGGAGCTGTACTTC. Its protein product is CASPIGTGGPGELYF.

The V and J genes are TRBV7-9 and TRBJ2-2, with D possibly matching TRBD2 (5 bases). Trimming left V 5 bases short and J 13 bases short, with 17 bases between. The CDR3 covers 13 residues. Germline V gene data show CDR1 as SEHNR and CDR2 as FQNEAQ (reference sequence). The CDR3 DNA follows: TGTGCCAGCAGCCCATCTAGCACCGGTGCGCTGTTTTTT. It encodes CASSPSSTGALFF.

This clonotype was counted ten times or more. The V and J genes are TRBV27 and TRBJ1-1, with D possibly matching TRBD1 (6 bases). CDR3 length equals 14 residues. Germline loops: CDR1 MNHEY, CDR2 SMNVEV (reference sequence). Trimming stripped 0 bases from V and 4 bases from J, with 9 bases between. The CDR3 nucleotides read TGTGCCAGCAGTTTATCGAGAGGGGGCACTGAAGCTTTCTTT. It is translated as CASSLSRGGTEAFF.

A single count supports this clonotype. This rearrangement joins TRBV20-1 to TRBJ1-1, with unresolved D. Germline lookup yields CDR1 DFQATT and CDR2 SNEGSKA (reference sequence). The length of the CDR3 is 12 residues. Trimming shortened V by 4 bases and J by 4 bases, and 10 bases separated the two germline ends. CDR3 sequence (DNA): TGCAGTGCTAACCGCGTGGGCACTGAAGCTTTCTTT. Amino acids: CSANRVGTEAFF.

The chain recombines TRBV9 with TRBJ1-1; TRBD1 might be the D (6 bases). V was cut by 0 bases and J by 4 bases, with 13 bases left in between. Germline V gene data show CDR1 as SGDLS and CDR2 as YYNGEE. The CDR3 has 15 residues. The CDR3 region is CASSVAGGPGTEAFF. The CDR3 bases are TGTGCCAGCAGCGTAGCTGGGGGGCCGGGCACTGAAGCTTTCTTT.

This clonotype was seen repeatedly, ten times or more. V is TRBV4-3 and J is TRBJ1-1; tentatively, D is TRBD1 (5 bases). V shed 0 bases and J shed 3 bases, with 11 bases lying between them. From germline, CDR1 is LGHNA and CDR2 YSLEER. The CDR3 has 15 residues. The CDR3 DNA reads TGCGCCAGCAGCCAAGATTACGGGACCTACACTGAAGCTTTCTTT. As protein: CASSQDYGTYTEAFF.

The rearrangement joins TRBV7-9 to TRBJ1-5; D not certain. Germline loops: CDR1 SEHNR, CDR2 FQNEAQ (reference sequence). Trimming took 4 bases from V and 4 from J, leaving 11 bases between them. The CDR3 is 14 residues long. The CDR3 DNA follows: TGTGCCAGCAGCTACCCCGGCAGGAATCAGCCCCAGCATTTT. This gives the protein CASSYPGRNQPQHF.

The chain uses TRBV29-1 and TRBJ2-3, with D perhaps TRBD1 or TRBD2 (5 bases each). Per the germline V gene, CDR1 is SQVTM and CDR2 is ANQGSEA. The CDR3 spans 14 residues. Trimming removed 8 bases from V and 4 bases from J, with 19 bases in between. The CDR3 loop is CSLVGTAEADTQYF. The CDR3 region has the DNA TGCAGCTTAGTAGGGACGGCCGAGGCAGATACGCAGTATTTT.

In this sample, this clonotype turned up many times. It may be a read error: a sequence one base away is much more abundant. The J gene is TRBJ2-7, the V gene TRBV5-6; 8 bases agree with TRBD1. Looked up from germline, CDR1 is SGHDT and CDR2 is YYEEEE. Trimming took 2 bases from V and 3 from J; bases not matched to a gene: 7. This CDR3 region has 15 residues. CDR3 nucleotide sequence: TGTGCCAGCAGCTTTAGGGCAGGGGGCGTCTACGAGCAGTACTTC. It codes for CASSFRAGGVYEQYF.

The chain couples TRBV28 to TRBJ2-7; 7 nucleotides line up with TRBD1. Germline V gene lookup returns CDR1 MDHEN and CDR2 SYDVKM. The CDR3 is made up of 14 amino acids. Unmatched junction bases numbered 7, after V lost 3 bases and J lost 5 bases. The CDR3 DNA reads TGTGCCAGCAGTTTGGAGCAGGGGGAGCACGAGCAGTACTTC. Its protein is CASSLEQGEHEQYF.

This clonotype was seen ten or more times. The chain uses TRBV3-1 and TRBJ2-1; D is uncertain. Between the trimmed V and J ends, which lost 3 bases and 6 bases, there was a span of 6 bases. Germline CDR1 reads LGHDT; CDR2 reads YNNKEL (reference sequence). The CDR3 covers 12 residues. In DNA, the CDR3 is TGTGCCAGCAGCCATGGGGTCAATGAGCAGTTCTTC. This sequence encodes CASSHGVNEQFF.

This chain links TRBV15 with TRBJ2-7; possible D gene TRBD2, 5 bases. V dropped 3 bases and J dropped 4 bases, with 16 bases sitting between them. Per the germline V gene, CDR1 is LNHNV and CDR2 is YYDKDF (reference sequence). The CDR3 extends over 15 amino acids. The CDR3 loop is CATSSNYPGMYEQYF. The CDR3 region has the DNA TGTGCCACCAGCAGCAACTACCCGGGGATGTACGAGCAGTACTTC.

In its sample, this clonotype was seen many times. Just one base apart from a much larger clone, this may be a read error. The chain has TRBV20-1 and TRBJ2-4; D not resolved. Trimming took 0 bases from V and 11 from J, leaving 17 bases between them. Looked up from germline, CDR1 is DFQATT and CDR2 is SNEGSKA (reference sequence). The CDR3 sequence is 14 residues long. The CDR3 here is CSARDPNSRSLQYF. CDR3 nucleotide sequence: TGCAGTGCTAGAGATCCCAACAGTCGGAGTCTTCAGTACTTC.

The CDR3 here is CASSEGQGANNSPLHF. CDR3 bases: TGTGCCAGCAGTGAAGGACAGGGGGCAAATAATTCACCCCTCCACTTT. The V call is TRBV6-1, the J call TRBJ1-6; 10 bases line up with TRBD1. V shed 1 base, J shed 5 bases, and the junction held 2 bases outside the gene matches. CDR1 MNHNS and CDR2 SASEGT come from the germline V gene. This CDR3 is 16 amino acids long.

At least ten counts were recorded for this clonotype. Here the CDR3 reads CATSDLQRGAHSPLHF. The CDR3 nucleotides read TGTGCCACCAGTGATTTGCAACGGGGGGCCCATTCACCCCTCCACTTT. The chain is built from TRBV24-1 and TRBJ1-6, with a weak D call TRBD1 (6 bases). This CDR3 is 16 amino acids long. Trimming left V 0 bases short and J 8 bases short, with 13 bases between. From germline, CDR1 is KGHDR and CDR2 SFDVKD.

This clonotype was recorded at least ten times. The V gene is TRBV19, the J gene TRBJ2-3, with D possibly matching TRBD1 (5 bases). This CDR3 is 14 amino acids long. Trimming shortened V by 3 bases and J by 2 bases, and 9 bases separated the two germline ends. Germline CDR1 reads LNHDA; CDR2 reads SQIVND (reference sequence). CDR3 bases: TGTGCCAGTAGTATGGACAAATACACAGATACGCAGTATTTT. Translating gives CASSMDKYTDTQYF. Supplemented by reference TRBV19 and TRBJ2-3, the full variable domain reads DGGITQSPKYLFRKEGQNVTLSCEQNLNHDAMYWYRQDPGQGLRLIYYSQIVNDFQKGDIAEGYSVSREKKESFPLTVTSAQKNPTAFYLCASSMDKYTDTQYFGPGTRLTVL.

V usage is TRBV5-5 and J usage is TRBJ2-5, with TRBD2 identical over 7 bases. CDR3 length equals 18 residues. V was clipped by 2 bases and J by 5 bases; unmatched bases: 18. Germline loops: CDR1 SGHKS, CDR2 YYEKEE (reference sequence). Written as DNA, the CDR3 is TGTGCCAGCAGCTTAAACTCAATCCGGGACTACCCTTGGGAGACCCAGTACTTC. It codes for CASSLNSIRDYPWETQYF.

This clonotype came up many times. The chain recombines TRBV27 with TRBJ2-7; D possibly corresponds to TRBD2 (6 bases). Trimming cost V 0 bases and J 4 bases, with 10 bases left between them. CDR3 size: 14 residues. CDR1 and CDR2 from the germline V gene are MNHEY and SMNVEV (reference sequence). The CDR3 nucleotides are TGTGCCAGCAGTTTATCGCCGGGGGATTACGAGCAGTACTTC. This encodes CASSLSPGDYEQYF.

This clonotype has just a few counts. The genes are TRBV18 and TRBJ2-1, with D possibly being TRBD2 (6 bases). V gave up 3 bases and J gave up 0 bases, with 12 bases separating them. The CDR3 loop spans 16 amino acids. CDR1 KGHSH and CDR2 LQKENI come from the germline V gene. The CDR3 protein is CASSPRPGDSYNEQFF. In DNA, the CDR3 is TGTGCCAGCTCACCCAGACCGGGAGACTCCTACAATGAGCAGTTCTTC. The entire variable domain, with the rest obtained from reference TRBV18 and TRBJ2-1, is as follows: NAGVMQNPRHLVRRRGQEARLRCSPMKGHSHVYWYRQLPEEGLKFMVYLQKENIIDESGMPKERFSAEFPKEGPSILRIQQVVRGDSAAYFCASSPRPGDSYNEQFFGPGTRLTVL.

The chain combines TRBV5-1 with TRBJ2-7, with 7 bases fitting TRBD1. The CDR3 length is 13 residues. Unmatched junction bases numbered 0, after V lost 1 base and J lost 2 bases. From germline, CDR1 is SGHRS and CDR2 YFSETQ. In DNA form, the CDR3 reads TGCGCCAGCAGCTTGCAGGGGGCCTACGAGCAGTACTTC. It encodes CASSLQGAYEQYF.

The sample holds many counts of this clonotype. The V gene is TRBV9, the J gene TRBJ2-1, with a weak D call TRBD2 (6 bases). This CDR3 spans 15 amino acids. The germline gives CDR1 SGDLS, CDR2 YYNGEE. Between the trimmed V and J ends, which lost 0 bases and 0 bases, there was a span of 7 bases. CDR3: CASSVDGGSYNEQFF. The CDR3, as DNA: TGTGCCAGCAGCGTAGACGGGGGCTCCTACAATGAGCAGTTCTTC.

In the case of this clonotype: The conserved final phenylalanine or tryptophan is absent from the CDR3, which likely points to a read error. The DNA is left out, because the CDR3 cannot be placed on it with certainty; the CDR3 is given as TCRdb lists it. The chain is built from TRBV5-1 and TRBJ1-1; the table's D call, TRBD1, has no DNA check behind it. The V gene's germline CDR1 is SGHRS and CDR2 YFSETQ. 12 amino acids form the CDR3, both terminal residues included. CDR3: CASSLDRGDPYY.

The gene calls are TRBV7-6 and TRBJ2-7, with 8 bases fitting TRBD1. Germline CDR1 SGHVS, CDR2 FNYEAQ. Trimming removed 4 bases from V and 6 bases from J; junction bases left unmatched: 8. The CDR3 consists of 14 residues. Written as DNA, the CDR3 is TGTGCCAGCAGCTCCCGGGACAGGTCGCCCGAGCAGTACTTC. This encodes CASSSRDRSPEQYF.

Worth noting for this clonotype: A read error may produce the germline difference seen at one junction end. V usage is TRBV9 and J usage is TRBJ1-2; D remains unclear. Germline values: CDR1 SGDLS, CDR2 YYNGEE. The CDR3 totals 16 residues. CDR3 protein: CASSVELKPVNFGYTF. As DNA, the CDR3 is TGCGCCAGCAGCGTAGAGCTGAAGCCGGTTAACTTTGGCTACACCTTC.

The rearrangement uses TRBV7-9 and TRBJ1-5; no reliable D call. Trimming shortened V by 6 bases and J by 13 bases, and 7 bases separated the two germline ends. The CDR3 loop spans 9 amino acids. CDR1 and CDR2 from the germline V gene are SEHNR and FQNEAQ (reference sequence). The CDR3 protein is CASSLPQHF. The DNA of the CDR3 is TGTGCCAGCAGTTTACCACAGCATTTT. The full variable domain, its missing parts supplied by reference TRBV7-9 and TRBJ1-5, is DTGVSQNPRHKITKRGQNVTFRCDPISEHNRLYWYRQTLGQGPEFLTYFQNEAQLEKSRLLSDRFSAERPKGSFSTLEIQRTEQGDSAMYLCASSLPQHFGDGTRLSIL.

This clonotype showed up many times. This rearrangement joins TRBV20-1 to TRBJ2-3; D possibly corresponds to TRBD2 (6 bases). CDR1 and CDR2 (germline): DFQATT, SNEGSKA (reference sequence). The CDR3 extends over 15 amino acids. The germline V and J ends were trimmed by 6 bases and 2 bases, with 18 bases remaining between them. As DNA, the CDR3 is TGCAGTGCCCCCCCCTCAGGGAGGAACACAGATACGCAGTATTTT. Translating it yields CSAPPSGRNTDTQYF.

The chain is built from TRBV20-1 and TRBJ1-2, with 10 bases that match TRBD1. This CDR3 contains 13 residues. The V gene's germline CDR1 is DFQATT and CDR2 SNEGSKA (reference sequence). The V segment lost 1 base and the J segment 8 bases; nucleotides outside the gene matches: 4. The CDR3 loop reads CSARGQGAGGYTF. In DNA form, the CDR3 reads TGCAGTGCTAGAGGACAGGGGGCGGGGGGCTACACCTTC.

This rearrangement joins TRBV20-1 to TRBJ2-1; 11 bases are shared with TRBD2. Germline CDR1 is DFQATT and CDR2 is SNEGSKA (reference sequence). This CDR3 contains 19 residues. V lost 5 bases and J lost 1; bases outside the gene matches: 16. CDR3 DNA sequence: TGCAGTGCTTACGGACTGGGTAGCGGGAGGGTACGTTCCTACAATGAGCAGTTCTTC. Residues: CSAYGLGSGRVRSYNEQFF.

Ten or more counts support this clonotype. CDR3 coding DNA: TGCGCCAGCAGCCAAGTGGGACTAGCGGGGGGCACAGATACGCAGTATTTT. Translation: CASSQVGLAGGTDTQYF. The chain recombines TRBV4-3 with TRBJ2-3; 14 bases fit TRBD2. Germline V gives CDR1 LGHNA, CDR2 YSLEER. J was trimmed by 1 base and V by 1 base; bases with no gene match: 1. The CDR3 is 17 residues long.

V is TRBV20-1 and J is TRBJ2-7, with 12 bases fitting TRBD1. With 3 bases clipped from V and 5 bases from J, the junction kept 8 bases outside the gene matches. Germline lookup yields CDR1 DFQATT and CDR2 SNEGSKA (reference sequence). The CDR3 totals 15 residues. CDR3 DNA sequence: TGCAGTGCTAGTGGGACAGGGGGCTATATGCACGAGCAGTACTTC. Amino acid sequence: CSASGTGGYMHEQYF.